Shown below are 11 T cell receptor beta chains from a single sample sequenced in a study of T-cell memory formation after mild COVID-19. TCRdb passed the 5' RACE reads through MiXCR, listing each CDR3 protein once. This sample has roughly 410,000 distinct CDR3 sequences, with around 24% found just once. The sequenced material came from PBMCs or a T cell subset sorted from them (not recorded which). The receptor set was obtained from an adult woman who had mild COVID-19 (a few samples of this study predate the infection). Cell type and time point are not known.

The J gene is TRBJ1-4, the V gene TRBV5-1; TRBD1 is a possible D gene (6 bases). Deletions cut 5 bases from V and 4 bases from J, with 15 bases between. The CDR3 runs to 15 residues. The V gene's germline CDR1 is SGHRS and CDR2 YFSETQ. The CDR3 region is CASSLTGTLNEKLFF. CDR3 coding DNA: TGCGCCAGCAGTCTAACAGGGACCCTTAATGAAAAACTGTTTTTT. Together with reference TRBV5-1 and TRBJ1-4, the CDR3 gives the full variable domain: KAGVTQTPRYLIKTRGQQVTLSCSPISGHRSVSWYQQTPGQGLQFLFEYFSETQRNKGNFPGRFSGRQFSNSRSEMNVSTLELGDSALYLCASSLTGTLNEKLFFGSGTQLSVL.

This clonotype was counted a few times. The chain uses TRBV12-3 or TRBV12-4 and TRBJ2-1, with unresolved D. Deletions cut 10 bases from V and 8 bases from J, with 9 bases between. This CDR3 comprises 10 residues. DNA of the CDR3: TGTGCCACGCGAGTCGATGAGCAGTTCTTC. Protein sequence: CATRVDEQFF.

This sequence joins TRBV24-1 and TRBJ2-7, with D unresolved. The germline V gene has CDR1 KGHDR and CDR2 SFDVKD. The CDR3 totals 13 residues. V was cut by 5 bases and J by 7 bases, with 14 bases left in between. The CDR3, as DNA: TGTGCCACCAGTGCATTGTGGGGAAAGGAGCAGTACTTC. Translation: CATSALWGKEQYF.

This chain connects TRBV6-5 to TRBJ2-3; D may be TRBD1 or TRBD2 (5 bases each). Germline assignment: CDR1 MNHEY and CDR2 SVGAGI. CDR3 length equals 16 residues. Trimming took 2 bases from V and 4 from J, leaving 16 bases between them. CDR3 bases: TGTGCCAGCAGTTACGACGAGGCGAGGGGTGCAGATACGCAGTATTTT. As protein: CASSYDEARGADTQYF.

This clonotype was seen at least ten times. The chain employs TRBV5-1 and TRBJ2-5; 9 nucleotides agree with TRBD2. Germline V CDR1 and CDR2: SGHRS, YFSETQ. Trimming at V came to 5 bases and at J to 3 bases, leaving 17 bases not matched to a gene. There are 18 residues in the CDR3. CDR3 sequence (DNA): TGCGCCAGCAGGCTAAGCCCCCTCAGCGGGGGGATGGAAGAGACCCAGTACTTC. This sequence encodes CASRLSPLSGGMEETQYF.

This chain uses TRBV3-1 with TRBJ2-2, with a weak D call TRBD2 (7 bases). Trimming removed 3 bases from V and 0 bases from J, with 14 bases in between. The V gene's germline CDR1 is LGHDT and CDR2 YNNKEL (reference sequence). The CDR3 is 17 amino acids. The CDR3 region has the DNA TGTGCCAGCAGCCAGACGGTAGGGGGGGCGAACACCGGGGAGCTGTTTTTT. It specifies CASSQTVGGANTGELFF.

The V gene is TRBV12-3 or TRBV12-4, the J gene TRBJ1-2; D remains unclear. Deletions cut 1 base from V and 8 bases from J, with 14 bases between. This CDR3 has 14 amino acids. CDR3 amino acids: CASSLVGYQRGYTF. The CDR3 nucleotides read TGTGCCAGCAGTTTAGTTGGATATCAAAGGGGCTACACCTTC.

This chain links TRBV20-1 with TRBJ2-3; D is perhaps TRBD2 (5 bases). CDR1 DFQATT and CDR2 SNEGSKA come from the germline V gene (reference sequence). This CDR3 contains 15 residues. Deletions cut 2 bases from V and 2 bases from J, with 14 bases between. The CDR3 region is CSARSRERLTDTQYF. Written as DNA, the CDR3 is TGCAGTGCTAGATCGAGGGAGAGGCTCACAGATACGCAGTATTTT.

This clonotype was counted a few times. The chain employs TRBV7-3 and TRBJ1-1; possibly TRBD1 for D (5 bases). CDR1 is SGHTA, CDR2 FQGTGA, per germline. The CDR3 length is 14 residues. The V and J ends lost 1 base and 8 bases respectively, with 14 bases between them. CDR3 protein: CASSLNSPGGEAFF. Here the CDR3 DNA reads TGTGCCAGCAGCTTAAACAGCCCCGGGGGGGAAGCTTTCTTT.

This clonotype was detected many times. CDR3: CATSDRDRGETGELFF. The CDR3 nucleotides are TGTGCCACCAGTGACCGAGACAGGGGAGAGACCGGGGAGCTGTTTTTT. The V gene is TRBV24-1, the J gene TRBJ2-2, with TRBD1 identical over 8 bases. CDR1 KGHDR and CDR2 SFDVKD come from the germline V gene. CDR3 length equals 16 residues. Trimming cost V 4 bases and J 5 bases; bases outside gene matches: 8.

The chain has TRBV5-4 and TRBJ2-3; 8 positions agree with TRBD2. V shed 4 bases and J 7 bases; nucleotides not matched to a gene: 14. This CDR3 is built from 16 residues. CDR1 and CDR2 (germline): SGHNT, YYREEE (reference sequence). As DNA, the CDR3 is TGTGCCAGCAGCCCAGGGAGGCGGGGGGCTGGCTATACGCAGTATTTT. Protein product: CASSPGRRGAGYTQYF. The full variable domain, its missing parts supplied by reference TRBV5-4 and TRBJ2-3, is ETGVTQSPTHLIKTRGQQVTLRCSSQSGHNTVSWYQQALGQGPQFIFQYYREEENGRGNFPPRFSGLQFPNYSSELNVNALELDDSALYLCASSPGRRGAGYTQYFGPGTRLTVL.